This TCR beta chain was captured by sequencing in a study of control samples from healthy donors and cancer patients. This CDR3 region has 15 residues. V lost 4 bases to trimming and J lost 2 bases, with 13 bases between them. Germline CDR1 is KGHDR and CDR2 is SFDVKD. Generated by immunoSEQ multiplex PCR, the TCRdb table keeps only in-frame clones and is missing some. The table records some 120,000 clones, 80% to 90% of them present only once. The specimen was blood. The sequence was obtained from a man aged 60 to 75 in good health. The chain links TRBV24-1 to TRBJ2-5; D is undetermined. The CDR3 is CATSDSLQSQETQYF. CDR3 DNA sequence: TGTGCCACCAGTGACAGCCTACAGAGTCAAGAGACCCAGTACTTC.